Here is one T cell receptor (beta chain) with its context. Reverse transcription of about 0.5 to 1 ug RNA was carried out with random hexamers. Coverage of TCR beta CDR3 amplification by immunoSEQ multiplex PCR extended to 54 Vbeta and 13 Jbeta. TCRdb re-called the immunoSEQ multiplex PCR reads with MiXCR, one entry per CDR3 protein. The sample has roughly 190,000 distinct CDR3 sequences, 95% seen once. The record originates from a study of CD8 T cells in Susac syndrome. Through negative isolation, CD4+ and CD8+ T cells were obtained, while TEMRA cells were enriched using FACS. Germline CDR1 reads MDHEN; CDR2 reads SYDVKM. With V trimmed by 3 bases and J by 3 bases, 3 bases remained unmatched. The CDR3 covers 15 residues.

The J gene is TRBJ1-5, the V gene TRBV28, with TRBD1 matching over 9 bases. This clonotype was obtained from a human donor with Susac syndrome. The sequencing input was CD8+ T cells from PBMCs. The chain's CDR3 is CASSLGQGDNQPQHF. CDR3 sequence (DNA): TGTGCCAGCAGTTTGGGACAGGGTGACAATCAGCCCCAGCATTTT. Combining the CDR3 with reference TRBV28 and TRBJ1-5 gives the whole variable domain DVKVTQSSRYLVKRTGEKVFLECVQDMDHENMFWYRQDPGLGLRLIYFSYDVKMKEKGDIPEGYSVSREKKERFSLILESASTNQTSMYLCASSLGQGDNQPQHFGDGTRLSIL.